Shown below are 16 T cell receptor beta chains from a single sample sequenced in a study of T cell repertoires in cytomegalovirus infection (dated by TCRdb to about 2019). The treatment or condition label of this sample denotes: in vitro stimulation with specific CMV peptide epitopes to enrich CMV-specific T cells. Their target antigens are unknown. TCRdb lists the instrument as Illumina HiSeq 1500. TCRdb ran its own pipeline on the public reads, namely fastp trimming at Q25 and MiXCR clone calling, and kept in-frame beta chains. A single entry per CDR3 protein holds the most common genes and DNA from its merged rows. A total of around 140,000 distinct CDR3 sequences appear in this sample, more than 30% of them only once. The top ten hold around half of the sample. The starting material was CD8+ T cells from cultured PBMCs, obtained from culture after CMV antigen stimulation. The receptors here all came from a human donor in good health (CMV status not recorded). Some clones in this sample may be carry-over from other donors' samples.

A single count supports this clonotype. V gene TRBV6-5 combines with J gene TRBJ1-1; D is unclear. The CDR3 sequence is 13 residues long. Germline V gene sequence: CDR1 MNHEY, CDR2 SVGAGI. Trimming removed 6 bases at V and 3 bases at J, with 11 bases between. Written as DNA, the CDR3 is TGTGCCAGCAGGAGGAACTCGTACACTGAAGCTTTCTTT. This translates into CASRRNSYTEAFF.

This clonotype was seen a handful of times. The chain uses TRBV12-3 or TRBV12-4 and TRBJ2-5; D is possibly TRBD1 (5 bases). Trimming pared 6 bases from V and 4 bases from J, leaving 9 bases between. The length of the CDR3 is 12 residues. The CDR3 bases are TGTGCCAGCAGCTCAGGGTTAGAGACCCAGTACTTC. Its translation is CASSSGLETQYF.

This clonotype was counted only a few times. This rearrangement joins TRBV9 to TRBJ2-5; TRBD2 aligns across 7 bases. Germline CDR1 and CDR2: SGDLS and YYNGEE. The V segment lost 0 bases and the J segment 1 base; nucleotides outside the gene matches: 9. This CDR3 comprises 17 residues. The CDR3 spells CASSVATTASGQETQYF. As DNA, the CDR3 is TGTGCCAGCAGCGTAGCTACGACGGCTAGCGGCCAAGAGACCCAGTACTTC.

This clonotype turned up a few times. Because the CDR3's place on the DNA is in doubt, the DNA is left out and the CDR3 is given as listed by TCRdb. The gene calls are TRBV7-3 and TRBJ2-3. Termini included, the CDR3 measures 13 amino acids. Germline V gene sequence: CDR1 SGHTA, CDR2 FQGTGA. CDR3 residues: CASSFGDGDTQYF.

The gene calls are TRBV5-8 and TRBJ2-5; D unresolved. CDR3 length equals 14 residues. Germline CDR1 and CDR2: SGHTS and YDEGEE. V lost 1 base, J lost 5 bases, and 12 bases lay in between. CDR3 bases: TGTGCCAGCAGCTTGATTGACACCGGGGAGACCCAGTACTTC. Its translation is CASSLIDTGETQYF.

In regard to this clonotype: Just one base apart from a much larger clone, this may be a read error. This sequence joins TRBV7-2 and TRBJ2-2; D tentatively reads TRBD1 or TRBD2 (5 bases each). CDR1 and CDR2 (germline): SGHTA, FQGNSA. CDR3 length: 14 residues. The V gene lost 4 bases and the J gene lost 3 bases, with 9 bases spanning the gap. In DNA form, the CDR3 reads TGTGCCAGCAGCTCGGGACCCGACACCGGGGAGCTGTTTTTT. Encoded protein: CASSSGPDTGELFF.

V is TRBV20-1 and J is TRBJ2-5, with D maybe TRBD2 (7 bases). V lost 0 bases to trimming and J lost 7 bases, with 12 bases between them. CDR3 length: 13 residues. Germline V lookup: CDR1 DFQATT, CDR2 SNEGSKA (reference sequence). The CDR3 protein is CSARDRGGGTQYF. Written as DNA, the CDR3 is TGCAGTGCTAGAGATAGGGGGGGAGGGACCCAGTACTTC.

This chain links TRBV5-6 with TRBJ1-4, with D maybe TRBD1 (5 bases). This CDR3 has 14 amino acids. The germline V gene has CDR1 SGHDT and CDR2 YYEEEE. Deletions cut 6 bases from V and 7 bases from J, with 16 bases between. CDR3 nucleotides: TGTGCCAGCACCTCCCCTGGGGGTCGTGAAAAACTGTTTTTT. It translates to CASTSPGGREKLFF.

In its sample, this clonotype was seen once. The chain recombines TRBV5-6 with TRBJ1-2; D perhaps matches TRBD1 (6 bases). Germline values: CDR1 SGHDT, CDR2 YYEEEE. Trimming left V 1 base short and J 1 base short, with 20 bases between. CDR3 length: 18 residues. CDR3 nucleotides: TGTGCCAGCAGCTTGTCGGGGGGCCAGGGCCCTTTTAACTATGGCTACACCTTC. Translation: CASSLSGGQGPFNYGYTF.

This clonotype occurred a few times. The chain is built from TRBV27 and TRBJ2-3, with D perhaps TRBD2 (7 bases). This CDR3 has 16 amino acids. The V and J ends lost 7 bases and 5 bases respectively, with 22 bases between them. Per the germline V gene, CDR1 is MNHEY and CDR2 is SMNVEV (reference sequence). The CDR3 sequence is CASTLRGGRSGDTQYF. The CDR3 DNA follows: TGTGCCAGCACCCTTCGCGGGGGCCGGAGTGGAGATACGCAGTATTTT.

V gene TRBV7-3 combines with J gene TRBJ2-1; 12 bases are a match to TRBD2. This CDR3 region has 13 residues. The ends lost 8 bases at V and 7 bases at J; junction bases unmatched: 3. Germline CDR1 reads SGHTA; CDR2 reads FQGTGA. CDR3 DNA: TGTGCCAGCTCAGGACTAGCGGGGAATGAGCAGTTCTTC. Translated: CASSGLAGNEQFF.

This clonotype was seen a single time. The CDR3: CSARHRQGEWSGGYTF. CDR3 nucleotide sequence: TGCAGTGCTAGGCACCGGCAGGGGGAGTGGTCGGGAGGCTACACCTTC. The V and J genes are TRBV20-1 and TRBJ1-2; 7 bases map to TRBD1. The J segment lost 8 bases and the V segment lost 3 bases, leaving 18 bases of the junction unmatched. The CDR3 is 16 amino acids. In germline, CDR1 is DFQATT, CDR2 SNEGSKA (reference sequence).

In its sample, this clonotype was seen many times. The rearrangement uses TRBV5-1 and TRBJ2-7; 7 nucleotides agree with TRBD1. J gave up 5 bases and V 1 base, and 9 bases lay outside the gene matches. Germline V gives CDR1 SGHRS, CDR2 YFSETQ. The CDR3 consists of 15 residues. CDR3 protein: CASSLNPTGSNEQYF. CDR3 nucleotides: TGCGCCAGCAGCTTGAACCCGACAGGGTCAAACGAGCAGTACTTC.

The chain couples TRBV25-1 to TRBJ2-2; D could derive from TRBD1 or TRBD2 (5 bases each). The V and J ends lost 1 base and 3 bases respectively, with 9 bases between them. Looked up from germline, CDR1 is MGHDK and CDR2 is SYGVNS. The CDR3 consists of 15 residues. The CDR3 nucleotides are TGTGCCAGCAGTGAATGGCAGGGAGACACCGGGGAGCTGTTTTTT. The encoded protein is CASSEWQGDTGELFF.

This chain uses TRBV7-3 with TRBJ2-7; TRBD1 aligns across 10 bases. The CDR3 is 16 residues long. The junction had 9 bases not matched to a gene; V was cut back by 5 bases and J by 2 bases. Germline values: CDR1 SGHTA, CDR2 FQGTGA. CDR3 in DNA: TGTGCCAGCAGCCATGGGACAGGGGATACCACCTACGAGCAGTACTTC. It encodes CASSHGTGDTTYEQYF.

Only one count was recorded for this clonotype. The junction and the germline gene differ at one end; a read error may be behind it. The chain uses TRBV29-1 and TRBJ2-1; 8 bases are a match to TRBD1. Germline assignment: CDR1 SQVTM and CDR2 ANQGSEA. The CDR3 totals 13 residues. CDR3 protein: CSVGGQVHNGQFF. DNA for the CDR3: TGCAGCGTGGGGGGACAGGTTCACAATGGGCAGTTCTTC.